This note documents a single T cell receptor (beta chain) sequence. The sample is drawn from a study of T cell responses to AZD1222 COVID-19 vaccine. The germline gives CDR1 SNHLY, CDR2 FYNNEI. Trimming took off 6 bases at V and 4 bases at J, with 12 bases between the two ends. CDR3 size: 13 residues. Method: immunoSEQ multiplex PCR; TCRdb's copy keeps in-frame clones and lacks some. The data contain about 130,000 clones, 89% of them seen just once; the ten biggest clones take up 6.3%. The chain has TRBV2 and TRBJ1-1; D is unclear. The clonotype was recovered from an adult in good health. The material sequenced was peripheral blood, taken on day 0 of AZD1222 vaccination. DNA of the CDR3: TGTGCCAGCAGCTTAGGGCAGTCCACTGAAGCTTTCTTT. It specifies CASSLGQSTEAFF.